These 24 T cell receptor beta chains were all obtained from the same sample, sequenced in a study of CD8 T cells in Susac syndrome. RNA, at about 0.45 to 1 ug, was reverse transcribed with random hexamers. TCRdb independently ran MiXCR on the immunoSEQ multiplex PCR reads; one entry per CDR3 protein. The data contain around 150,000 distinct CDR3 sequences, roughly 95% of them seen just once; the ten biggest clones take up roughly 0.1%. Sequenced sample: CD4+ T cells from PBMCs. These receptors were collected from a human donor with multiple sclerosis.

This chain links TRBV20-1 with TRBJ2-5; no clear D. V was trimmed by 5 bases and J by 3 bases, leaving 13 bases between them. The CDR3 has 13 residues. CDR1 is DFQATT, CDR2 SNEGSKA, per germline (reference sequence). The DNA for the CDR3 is TGCAGTGCTGAACCGGACGGCGAAGAGACCCAGTACTTC. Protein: CSAEPDGEETQYF.

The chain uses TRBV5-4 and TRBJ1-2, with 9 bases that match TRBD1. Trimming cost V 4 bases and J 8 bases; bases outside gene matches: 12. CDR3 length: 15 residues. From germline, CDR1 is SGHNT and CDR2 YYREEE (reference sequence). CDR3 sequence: CASSKAGTGSSGYTF. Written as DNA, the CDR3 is TGTGCCAGCAGCAAAGCCGGGACAGGGTCTAGCGGCTACACCTTC. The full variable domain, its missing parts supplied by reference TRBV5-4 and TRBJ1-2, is ETGVTQSPTHLIKTRGQQVTLRCSSQSGHNTVSWYQQALGQGPQFIFQYYREEENGRGNFPPRFSGLQFPNYSSELNVNALELDDSALYLCASSKAGTGSSGYTFGSGTRLTVV.

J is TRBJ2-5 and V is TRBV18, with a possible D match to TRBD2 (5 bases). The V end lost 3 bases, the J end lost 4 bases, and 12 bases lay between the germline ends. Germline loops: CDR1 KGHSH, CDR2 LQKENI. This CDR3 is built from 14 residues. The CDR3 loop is CASSPPGERETQYF. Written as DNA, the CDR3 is TGTGCCAGCTCACCCCCCGGGGAGCGAGAGACCCAGTACTTC.

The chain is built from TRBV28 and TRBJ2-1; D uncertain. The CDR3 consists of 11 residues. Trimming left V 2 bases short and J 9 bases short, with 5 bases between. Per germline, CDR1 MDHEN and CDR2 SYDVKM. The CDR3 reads CASSLNGEQFF. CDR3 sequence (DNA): TGTGCCAGCAGTTTAAACGGTGAGCAGTTCTTC.

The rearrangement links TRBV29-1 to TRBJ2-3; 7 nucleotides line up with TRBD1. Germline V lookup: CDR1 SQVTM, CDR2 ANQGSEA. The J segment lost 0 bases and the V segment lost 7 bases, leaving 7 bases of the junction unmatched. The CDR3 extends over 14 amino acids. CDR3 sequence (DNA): TGCAGCGCCCTAAGGGACAGTAGCACAGATACGCAGTATTTT. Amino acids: CSALRDSSTDTQYF.

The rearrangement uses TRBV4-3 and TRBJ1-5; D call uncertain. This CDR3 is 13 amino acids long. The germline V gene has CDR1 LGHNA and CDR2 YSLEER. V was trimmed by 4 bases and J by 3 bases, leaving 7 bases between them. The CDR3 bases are TGCGCCAGCAGCCTCAGTATCAATCAGCCCCAGCATTTT. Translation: CASSLSINQPQHF.

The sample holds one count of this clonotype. In nucleotides, the CDR3 is TGCAGCGTTGAAGATGGGACAGTTCCATTCTTT. Translated: CSVEDGTVPFF. J is TRBJ1-1 and V is TRBV29-1; 7 bases align to TRBD1. The CDR3 has 11 amino acids. J gave up 14 bases and V 0 bases, and 6 bases lay outside the gene matches. Germline V gene lookup returns CDR1 SQVTM and CDR2 ANQGSEA.

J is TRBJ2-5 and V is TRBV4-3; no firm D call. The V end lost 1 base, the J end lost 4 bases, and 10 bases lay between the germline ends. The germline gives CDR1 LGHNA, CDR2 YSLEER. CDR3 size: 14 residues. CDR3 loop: CASSQGSRGETQYF. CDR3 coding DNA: TGCGCCAGCAGCCAAGGGTCCCGTGGAGAGACCCAGTACTTC.

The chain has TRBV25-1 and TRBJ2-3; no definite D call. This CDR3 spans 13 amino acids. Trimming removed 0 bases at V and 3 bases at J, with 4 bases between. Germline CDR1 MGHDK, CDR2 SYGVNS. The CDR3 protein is CASSEYRTDTQYF. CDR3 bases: TGTGCCAGCAGTGAATACCGAACAGATACGCAGTATTTT.

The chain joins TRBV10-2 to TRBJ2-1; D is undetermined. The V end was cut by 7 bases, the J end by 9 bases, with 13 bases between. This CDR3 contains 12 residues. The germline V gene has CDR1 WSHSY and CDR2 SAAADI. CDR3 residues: CASTMKGSEQFF. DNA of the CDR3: TGCGCCAGCACTATGAAGGGTAGTGAGCAGTTCTTC.

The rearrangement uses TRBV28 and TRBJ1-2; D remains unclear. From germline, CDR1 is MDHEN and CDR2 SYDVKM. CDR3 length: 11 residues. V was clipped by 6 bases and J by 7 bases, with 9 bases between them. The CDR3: CASSASVGYTF. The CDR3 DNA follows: TGTGCCAGCAGCGCGAGCGTTGGCTACACCTTC.

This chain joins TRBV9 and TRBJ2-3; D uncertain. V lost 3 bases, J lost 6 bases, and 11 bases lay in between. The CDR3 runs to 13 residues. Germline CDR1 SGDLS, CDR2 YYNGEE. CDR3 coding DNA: TGTGCCAGCAGCGCCCCTAGGCCCGATACGCAGTATTTT. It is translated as CASSAPRPDTQYF.

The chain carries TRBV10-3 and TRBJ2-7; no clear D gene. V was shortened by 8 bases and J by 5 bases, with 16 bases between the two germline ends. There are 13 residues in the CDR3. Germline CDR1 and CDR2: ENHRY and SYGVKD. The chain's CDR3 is CAILASDRNEQYF. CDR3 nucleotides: TGTGCCATCCTGGCTTCGGACCGGAACGAGCAGTACTTC.

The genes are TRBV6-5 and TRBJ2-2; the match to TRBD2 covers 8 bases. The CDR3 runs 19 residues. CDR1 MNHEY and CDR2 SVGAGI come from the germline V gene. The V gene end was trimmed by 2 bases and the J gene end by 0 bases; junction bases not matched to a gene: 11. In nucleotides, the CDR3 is TGTGCCAGCAGTTACAGAGCGGGAGTAGGATATTCGAACACCGGGGAGCTGTTTTTT. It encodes CASSYRAGVGYSNTGELFF.

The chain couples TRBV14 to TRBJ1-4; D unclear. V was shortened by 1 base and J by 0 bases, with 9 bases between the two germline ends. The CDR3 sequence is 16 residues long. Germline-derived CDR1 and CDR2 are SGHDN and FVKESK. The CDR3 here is CASSQVSRATNEKLFF. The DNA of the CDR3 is TGTGCCAGCAGCCAAGTGTCACGGGCAACTAATGAAAAACTGTTTTTT. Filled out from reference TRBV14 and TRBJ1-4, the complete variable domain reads EAGVTQFPSHSVIEKGQTVTLRCDPISGHDNLYWYRRVMGKEIKFLLHFVKESKQDESGMPNNRFLAERTGGTYSTLKVQPAELEDSGVYFCASSQVSRATNEKLFFGSGTQLSVL.

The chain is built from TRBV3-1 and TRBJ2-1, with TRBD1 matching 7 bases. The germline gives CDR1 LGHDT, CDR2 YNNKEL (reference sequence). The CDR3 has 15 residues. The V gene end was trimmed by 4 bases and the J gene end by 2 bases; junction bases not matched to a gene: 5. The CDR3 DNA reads TGTGCCAGCAGCCTCCCGGGACAGACCTACAATGAGCAGTTCTTC. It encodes CASSLPGQTYNEQFF.

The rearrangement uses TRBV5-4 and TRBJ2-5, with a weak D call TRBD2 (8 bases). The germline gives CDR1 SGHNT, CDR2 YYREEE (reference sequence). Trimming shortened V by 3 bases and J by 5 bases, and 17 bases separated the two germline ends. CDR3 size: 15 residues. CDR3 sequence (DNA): TGTGCCAGCAGCTCAAAGCGGGAGACAGGGGAGACCCAGTACTTC. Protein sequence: CASSSKRETGETQYF.

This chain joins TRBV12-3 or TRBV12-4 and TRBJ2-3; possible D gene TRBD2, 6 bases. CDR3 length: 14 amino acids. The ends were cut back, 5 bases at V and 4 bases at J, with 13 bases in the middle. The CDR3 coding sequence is TGTGCCAGCAGTACCTCGGCGGGGTCAGATACGCAGTATTTT. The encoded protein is CASSTSAGSDTQYF.

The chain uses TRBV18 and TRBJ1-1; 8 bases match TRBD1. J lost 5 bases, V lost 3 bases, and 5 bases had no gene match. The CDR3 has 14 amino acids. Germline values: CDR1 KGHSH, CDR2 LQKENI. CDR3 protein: CASSPQGAETEAFF. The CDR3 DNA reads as TGTGCCAGCTCACCGCAGGGGGCTGAGACTGAAGCTTTCTTT.

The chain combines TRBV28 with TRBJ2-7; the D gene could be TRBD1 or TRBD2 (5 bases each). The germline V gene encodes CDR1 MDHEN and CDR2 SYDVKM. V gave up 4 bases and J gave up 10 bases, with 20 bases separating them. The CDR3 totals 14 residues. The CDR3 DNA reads TGTGCCAGCAGTTCGGGGCAGGACTCGCATTTCCAGTACTTC. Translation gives CASSSGQDSHFQYF.

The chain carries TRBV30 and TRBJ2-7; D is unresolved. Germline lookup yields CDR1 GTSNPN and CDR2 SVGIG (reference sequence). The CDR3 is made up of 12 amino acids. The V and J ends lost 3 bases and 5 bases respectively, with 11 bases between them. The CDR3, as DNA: TGTGCCTGGAGCCGAAAAGCGAACGAGCAGTACTTC. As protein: CAWSRKANEQYF.

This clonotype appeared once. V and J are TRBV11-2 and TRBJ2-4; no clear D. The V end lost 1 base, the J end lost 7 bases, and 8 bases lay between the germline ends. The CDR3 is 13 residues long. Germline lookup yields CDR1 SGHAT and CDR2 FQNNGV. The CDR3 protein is CASSLGRNNIQYF. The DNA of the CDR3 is TGTGCCAGCAGCTTAGGCCGGAACAACATTCAGTACTTC.

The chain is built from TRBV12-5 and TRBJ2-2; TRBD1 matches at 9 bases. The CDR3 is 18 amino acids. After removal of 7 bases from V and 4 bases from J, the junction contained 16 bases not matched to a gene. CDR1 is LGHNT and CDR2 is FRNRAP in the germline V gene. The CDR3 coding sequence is TGTGCTAGTGCCCTGTCCCGGGACAGGGCCCGGGGCACCGGGGAGCTGTTTTTT. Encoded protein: CASALSRDRARGTGELFF.

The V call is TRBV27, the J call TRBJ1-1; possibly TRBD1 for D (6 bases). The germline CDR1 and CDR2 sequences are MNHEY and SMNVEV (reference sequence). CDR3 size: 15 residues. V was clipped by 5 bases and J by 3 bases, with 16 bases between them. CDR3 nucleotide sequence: TGTGCCAGCAGTCGGTACCGGGACAAACACACTGAAGCTTTCTTT. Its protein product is CASSRYRDKHTEAFF.